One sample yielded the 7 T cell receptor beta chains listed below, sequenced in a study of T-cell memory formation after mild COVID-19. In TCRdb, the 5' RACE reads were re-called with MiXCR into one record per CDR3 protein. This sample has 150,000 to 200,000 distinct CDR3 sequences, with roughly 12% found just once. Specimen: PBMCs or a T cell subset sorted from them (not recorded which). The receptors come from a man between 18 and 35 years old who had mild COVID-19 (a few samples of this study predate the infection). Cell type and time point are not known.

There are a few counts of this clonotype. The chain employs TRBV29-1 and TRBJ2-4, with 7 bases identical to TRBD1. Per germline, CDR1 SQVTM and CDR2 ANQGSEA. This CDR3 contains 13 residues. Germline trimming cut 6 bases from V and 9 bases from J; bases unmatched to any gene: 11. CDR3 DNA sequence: TGCAGCGTCGCAACAGGGGTCGGTGGCATTCAGTACTTC. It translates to CSVATGVGGIQYF.

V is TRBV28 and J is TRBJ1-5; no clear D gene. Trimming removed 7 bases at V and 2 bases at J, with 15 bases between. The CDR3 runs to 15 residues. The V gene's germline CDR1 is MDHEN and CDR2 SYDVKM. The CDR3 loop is CASTSGMEGNQPQHF. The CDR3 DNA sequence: TGTGCCAGCACCTCGGGAATGGAGGGCAATCAGCCCCAGCATTTT.

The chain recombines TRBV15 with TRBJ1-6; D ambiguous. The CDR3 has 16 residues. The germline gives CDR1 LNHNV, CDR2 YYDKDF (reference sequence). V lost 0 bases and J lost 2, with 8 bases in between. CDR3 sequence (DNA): TGTGCCACCAGCAGAGATGGCGGGGCCTATAATTCACCCCTCCACTTT. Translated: CATSRDGGAYNSPLHF.

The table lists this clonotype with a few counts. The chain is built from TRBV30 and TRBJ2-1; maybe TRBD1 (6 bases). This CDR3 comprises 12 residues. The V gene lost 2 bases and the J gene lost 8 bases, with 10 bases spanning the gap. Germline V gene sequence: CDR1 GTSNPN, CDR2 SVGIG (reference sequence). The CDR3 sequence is CAWSTDRHEQFF. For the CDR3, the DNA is TGTGCCTGGAGTACCGACAGGCATGAGCAGTTCTTC.

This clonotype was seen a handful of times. Here the CDR3 reads CASSLTSGQTWGYGYTF. In DNA form, the CDR3 reads TGTGCCAGCAGCTTAACGTCGGGACAAACCTGGGGCTATGGCTACACCTTC. This chain uses TRBV5-4 with TRBJ1-2, with D maybe TRBD1 (6 bases). Germline values: CDR1 SGHNT, CDR2 YYREEE (reference sequence). The germline V and J ends were trimmed by 2 bases and 4 bases, with 21 bases remaining between them. The CDR3 has 17 residues.

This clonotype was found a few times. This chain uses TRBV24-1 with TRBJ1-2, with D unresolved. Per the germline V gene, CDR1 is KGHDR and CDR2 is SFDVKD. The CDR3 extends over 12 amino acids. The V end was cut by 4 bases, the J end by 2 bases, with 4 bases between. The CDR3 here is CATSDRNYGYTF. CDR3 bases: TGTGCCACCAGTGACCGGAACTATGGCTACACCTTC.

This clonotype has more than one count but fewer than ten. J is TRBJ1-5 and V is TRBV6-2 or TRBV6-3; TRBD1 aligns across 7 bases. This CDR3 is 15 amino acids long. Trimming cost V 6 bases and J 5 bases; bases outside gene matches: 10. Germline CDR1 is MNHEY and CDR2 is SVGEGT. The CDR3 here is CASSPYRGGHQPQHF. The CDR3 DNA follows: TGTGCCAGCAGCCCCTACAGGGGAGGTCATCAGCCCCAGCATTTT.